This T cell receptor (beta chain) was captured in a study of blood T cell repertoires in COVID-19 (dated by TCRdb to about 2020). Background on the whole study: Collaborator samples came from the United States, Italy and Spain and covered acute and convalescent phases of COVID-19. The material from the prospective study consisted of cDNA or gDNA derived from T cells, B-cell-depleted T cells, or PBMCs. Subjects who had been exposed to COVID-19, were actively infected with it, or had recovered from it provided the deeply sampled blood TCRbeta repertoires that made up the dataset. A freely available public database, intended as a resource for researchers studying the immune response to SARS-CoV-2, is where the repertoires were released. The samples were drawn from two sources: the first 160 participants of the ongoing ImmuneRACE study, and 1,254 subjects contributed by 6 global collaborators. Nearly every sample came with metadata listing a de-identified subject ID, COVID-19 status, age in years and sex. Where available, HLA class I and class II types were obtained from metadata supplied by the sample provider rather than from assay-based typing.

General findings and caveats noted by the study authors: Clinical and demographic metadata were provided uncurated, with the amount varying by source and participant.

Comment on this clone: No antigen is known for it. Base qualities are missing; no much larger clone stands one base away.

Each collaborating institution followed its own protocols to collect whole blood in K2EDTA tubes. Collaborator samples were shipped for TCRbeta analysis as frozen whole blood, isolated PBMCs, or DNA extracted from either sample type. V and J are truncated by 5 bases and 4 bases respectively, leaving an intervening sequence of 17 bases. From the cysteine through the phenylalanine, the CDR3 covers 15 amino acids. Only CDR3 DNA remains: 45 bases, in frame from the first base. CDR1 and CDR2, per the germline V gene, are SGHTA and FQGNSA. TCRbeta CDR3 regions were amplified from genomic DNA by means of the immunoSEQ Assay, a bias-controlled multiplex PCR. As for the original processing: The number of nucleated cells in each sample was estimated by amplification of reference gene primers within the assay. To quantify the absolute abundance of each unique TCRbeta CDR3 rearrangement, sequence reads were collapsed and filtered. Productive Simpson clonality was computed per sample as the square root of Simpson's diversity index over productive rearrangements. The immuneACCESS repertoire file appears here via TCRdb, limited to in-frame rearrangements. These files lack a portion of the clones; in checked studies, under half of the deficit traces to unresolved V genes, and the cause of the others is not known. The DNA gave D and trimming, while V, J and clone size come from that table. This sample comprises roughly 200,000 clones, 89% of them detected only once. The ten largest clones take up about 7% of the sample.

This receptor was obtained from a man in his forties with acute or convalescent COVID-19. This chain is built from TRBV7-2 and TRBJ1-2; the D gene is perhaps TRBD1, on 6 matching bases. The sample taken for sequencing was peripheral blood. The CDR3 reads CASSLTIQGGYGYTF. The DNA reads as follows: TGTGCCAGCAGCCTAACGATACAGGGTGGCTATGGCTACACCTTC.